This is a list of T cell receptor beta chains from one sample in a study of early T cells in non-severe SARS-CoV-2 infection. TCRdb ran MiXCR on the 5' RACE reads and lists one entry per CDR3 protein. The sample contains approximately 69,000 distinct CDR3 sequences, roughly a tenth of which appear only once. The sample comprised whole blood. The receptors were gathered from an adult who was a healthcare worker with PCR-confirmed SARS-CoV-2 infection or an uninfected control (not recorded which). The conserved cysteine and the conserved F or W are not part of the CDR3 here. Clone size appears in some rows only: once, few, many, or a class for an expanded clone.

clone_size v_call cdr3_aa
- TRBV3-2 ASSRGGTNEKLF
many TRBV24-1 ATSDPPPDTQY
- TRBV29-1 SVDVGIETQY
- TRBV7-2 ASSLWDRGLETQY
- TRBV11-1 ASLRGPGIEQF
- TRBV10-3 AISVGADMNTGELF
many TRBV4-2 ASSQDFAGLNTIY
- TRBV7-2 ASSQGANKEEF
- TRBV7-2 ASSITGTGLAEAF
- TRBV20-1 SPTEARGYT
few TRBV29-1 SAEVTGQGVNEQF
many TRBV9 ASSGVTGFDGYT
many TRBV6-6 ASSYNLYNEQF
- TRBV30 ALSTGPFF
few TRBV5-1 ASSLLVDTEAF
- TRBV28 ASSSPGSGWAKNIQY
few TRBV29-1 SVGRAGYT
many TRBV12-5 ASRASTNNEQF
many TRBV7-3 ASSLSNRNEQY
few TRBV12-5 ASGLVSNEQF
few TRBV15 ATSRDRIEQY
- TRBV3-1 ASSHREVGEQY
- TRBV2 ASSEAPLGAGANVLT
- TRBV7-2 ASSHRDFTDTQY
- TRBV6-2/TRBV6-3 ASSYSHVIGELF
few TRBV18 ASSPHRIGGPNSYNSPLH
- TRBV27 ASSSGTSGPPSTDTQY
many TRBV2 ASRGQANTGELF
many TRBV12-5 ASGMSGGKDTQY
- TRBV9 ASSTDRGRSPLH
- TRBV27 ASSPTRHTGSIYNSPLH
- TRBV5-1 ASSSGAPGYYEQY
- TRBV5-1 ASSLRVQDSPLH
many TRBV7-9 ASSLGTPGVSGELF
few TRBV7-9 ASSSGAAYEQY
- TRBV6-5 ASRAAGTDTQY
- TRBV14 ASSQVLYGGAGGVLEQF
many TRBV7-6 ASSLALGENPGNTIY
many TRBV20-1 SARDQDRTSYEQY
- TRBV11-2 ASSLGGRGYNSPLH
- TRBV11-2 ASSTFRGRGNEQF
few TRBV20-1 SFTGYNEQF
- TRBV28 ASSLKGNIQY
- TRBV10-2 ASSSGGGQDTQY
- TRBV18 ASSPAGRSSYEQY